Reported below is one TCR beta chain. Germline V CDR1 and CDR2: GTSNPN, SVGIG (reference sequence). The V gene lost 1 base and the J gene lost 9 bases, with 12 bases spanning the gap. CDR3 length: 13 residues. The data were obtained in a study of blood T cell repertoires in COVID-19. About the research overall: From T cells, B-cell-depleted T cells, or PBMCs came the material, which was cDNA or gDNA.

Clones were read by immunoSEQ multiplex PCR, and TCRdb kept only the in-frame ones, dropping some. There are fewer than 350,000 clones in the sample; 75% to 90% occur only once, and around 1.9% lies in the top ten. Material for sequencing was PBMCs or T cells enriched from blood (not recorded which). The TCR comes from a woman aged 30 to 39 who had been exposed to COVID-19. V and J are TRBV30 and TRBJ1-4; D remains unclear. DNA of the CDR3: TGTGCCTGGAGTGACAATAACCTTAAAAAACTGTTTTTT. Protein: CAWSDNNLKKLFF.